This T cell receptor beta chain was identified in a study of blood T cell repertoires in COVID-19. For the study at large: Sample material is recorded as cDNA or gDNA derived from T cells, B-cell-depleted T cells, or PBMCs.

The Seattle site enrolled patients during active infection and followed them longitudinally. Original handling: Nucleated cell counts were estimated from reference gene primer amplification. Generated by immunoSEQ multiplex PCR, the TCRdb table keeps only in-frame clones and is missing some. That table gives V, J and clone size, and the DNA gave D and trimming. The data contain approximately 300,000 clones, approximately 90% of them singletons. Germline CDR1 reads SGHNT; CDR2 reads YYREEE (reference sequence). The CDR3 runs to 16 residues. Trimming took off 0 bases at V and 6 bases at J, with 17 bases between the two ends.

Material: peripheral blood. This chain connects TRBV5-4 to TRBJ2-3; D possibly corresponds to TRBD1 (6 bases). This clonotype was sampled from a woman in her twenties or thirties with COVID-19, enrolled during active disease. CDR3 bases: TGTGCCAGCAGCTTGGCCCGGACAGCAGGGGATGATACGCAGTATTTT. This codes for CASSLARTAGDDTQYF.